This T cell receptor beta chain was identified in a study of shared clonotypes between healthy human individuals. This clone was counted a few times. In germline, CDR1 is MNHNS, CDR2 SASEGT. The CDR3 contains 13 residues. Trimming shortened V by 3 bases and J by 5 bases, and 10 bases separated the two germline ends. Data came from immunoSEQ multiplex PCR; TCRdb stores just in-frame clones and leaves some out. The repertoire holds over a million clones, with about 70% as singletons. V is TRBV6-1 and J is TRBJ1-1; D ambiguous. This TCR derives from a man in his late teens or twenties in good health. The sequenced sample was memory CD4+ T cells sorted from blood. The sample's subset: CD45RA-negative fraction. DNA for the CDR3: TGTGCCAGCAGTGAGGCCCGAGGGACTGAAGCTTTCTTT. It yields the protein CASSEARGTEAFF.